Presented here are 18 T cell receptor beta chains from one specimen sequenced in a study. One entry per CDR3 protein results from TCRdb running MiXCR on the 5' RACE reads. The top ten hold around 4% of the sample, which has approximately 41,000 distinct CDR3 sequences, just under 30% seen once. Sequences were obtained from memory CD4+ T cells sorted from a lymph node. Subset noted: memory CD4+ T cells, CD4+CD45RO+CD25-. Source of these receptors: a female donor with breast cancer.

This clonotype is medium-sized by share. The CDR3 coding sequence is TGCAGTGCTAGTAGCGGACAGGGGACTTACGAGCAGTACTTC. Translated: CSASSGQGTYEQYF. The chain uses TRBV20-1 and TRBJ2-7; TRBD1 matches 9 bases. The germline V gene has CDR1 DFQATT and CDR2 SNEGSKA (reference sequence). V lost 3 bases, J lost 4 bases, and 7 bases stayed unmatched. The CDR3 is 14 amino acids.

This clonotype was counted ten times or more. The chain combines TRBV10-3 with TRBJ2-5; 9 nucleotides line up with TRBD1. Germline V gives CDR1 ENHRY, CDR2 SYGVKD. V lost 3 bases to trimming and J lost 4 bases; unmatched junction nucleotides: 12. This CDR3 contains 17 residues. The CDR3 region has the DNA TGTGCCATCAGTGACCCACAGGGGGCCGACGGGAGAGAGACCCAGTACTTC. This sequence encodes CAISDPQGADGRETQYF.

This sequence joins TRBV9 and TRBJ2-1; possibly TRBD2 for D (5 bases). Germline assignment: CDR1 SGDLS and CDR2 YYNGEE. Between the trimmed V and J ends, which lost 4 bases and 0 bases, there was a span of 14 bases. The CDR3 runs to 16 residues. CDR3 nucleotides: TGTGCCAGCAGCCCTCGGGGTTACGGCTCCTACAATGAGCAGTTCTTC. Translating it yields CASSPRGYGSYNEQFF.

This clonotype was observed a few times. The chain joins TRBV12-3 or TRBV12-4 to TRBJ1-1; D is undetermined. This CDR3 spans 14 amino acids. V shed 5 bases and J shed 3 bases, with 13 bases lying between them. The CDR3 DNA is TGTGCCAGCAGTAAGAGGGAAGGAGACACTGAAGCTTTCTTT. Translated: CASSKREGDTEAFF.

This chain connects TRBV5-6 to TRBJ2-2; 11 bases are a match to TRBD2. This CDR3 contains 16 residues. J was trimmed by 2 bases and V by 4 bases; bases with no gene match: 4. Germline values: CDR1 SGHDT, CDR2 YYEEEE. CDR3 coding DNA: TGTGCCAGCAGCGAGGGACTAGCGGTTAACACCGGGGAGCTGTTTTTT. Protein: CASSEGLAVNTGELFF.

About this clonotype: A much larger clone differs by one base, so this may be a read error. Without the conserved terminal phenylalanine or tryptophan, this CDR3 likely stems from a read error. The chain is built from TRBV4-3 and TRBJ1-6; 10 nucleotides agree with TRBD1. The germline V gene has CDR1 LGHNA and CDR2 YSLEER. The CDR3 runs 16 residues. V shed 4 bases, J shed 7 bases, and the junction held 7 bases outside the gene matches. The CDR3 DNA reads as TGCGCCAGCAGCCCAGAACCGGGACAGGGGAATTCACCCCTCCACCTT. The encoded protein is CASSPEPGQGNSPLHL.

The rearrangement uses TRBV5-4 and TRBJ2-5; 7 bases agree with TRBD1. J lost 5 bases, V lost 2 bases, and 6 bases had no gene match. Germline-derived CDR1 and CDR2 are SGHNT and YYREEE (reference sequence). The CDR3 sequence is 14 residues long. CDR3 nucleotide sequence: TGTGCCAGCAGCTTTGCTAGCAGGGGGGAGACCCAGTACTTC. This translates into CASSFASRGETQYF.

This clonotype was picked up many times. V and J are TRBV7-9 and TRBJ2-1; TRBD1 matches at 7 bases. This CDR3 has 14 residues. With 5 bases clipped from V and 2 bases from J, the junction kept 3 bases outside the gene matches. Germline loops: CDR1 SEHNR, CDR2 FQNEAQ (reference sequence). CDR3 sequence reads: CASSPGTAYNEQFF. The CDR3 bases are TGTGCCAGCAGCCCTGGGACAGCCTACAATGAGCAGTTCTTC.

CDR3 nucleotide sequence: TGCGCCAGCAGCCACCCTCGGACTAGCGGGAGCCATGAGCAGTTCTTC. It specifies CASSHPRTSGSHEQFF. The chain carries TRBV4-1 and TRBJ2-1; 13 positions agree with TRBD2. The germline V gene has CDR1 MGHRA and CDR2 YSYEKL. The CDR3 is 16 residues long. The V gene end was trimmed by 3 bases and the J gene end by 8 bases; junction bases not matched to a gene: 7.

This clonotype has more than one count but fewer than ten. J is TRBJ1-1 and V is TRBV27, with D unresolved. V was shortened by 5 bases and J by 6 bases, with 13 bases between the two germline ends. This CDR3 comprises 13 residues. Germline V lookup: CDR1 MNHEY, CDR2 SMNVEV (reference sequence). DNA for the CDR3: TGTGCCAGCAGTCCGGGCCCCGGGGCTGAAGCTTTCTTT. Its translation is CASSPGPGAEAFF.

The V and J genes are TRBV7-8 and TRBJ2-7, with TRBD2 matching 13 bases. The germline V gene has CDR1 SGHVS and CDR2 FQNEAQ. The CDR3 length is 17 residues. Trimming took 5 bases from V and 0 from J; bases not matched to a gene: 7. The CDR3 coding sequence is TGTGCCAGCAGCCTCGGACTAGCGGGAGCTACCTCCTACGAGCAGTACTTC. This translates into CASSLGLAGATSYEQYF.

V is TRBV19 and J is TRBJ1-2; no firm D call. Trimming pared 3 bases from V and 7 bases from J, leaving 15 bases between. Germline V gene data show CDR1 as LNHDA and CDR2 as SQIVND (reference sequence). The CDR3 is 14 residues long. The CDR3 loop is CASSMVRGGSGYTF. The CDR3 region has the DNA TGTGCCAGTAGTATGGTGCGGGGAGGTAGTGGCTACACCTTC. Variable domain in full (rest from reference TRBV19 and TRBJ1-2): DGGITQSPKYLFRKEGQNVTLSCEQNLNHDAMYWYRQDPGQGLRLIYYSQIVNDFQKGDIAEGYSVSREKKESFPLTVTSAQKNPTAFYLCASSMVRGGSGYTFGSGTRLTVV.

The chain uses TRBV6-5 and TRBJ2-7; D uncertain. V was clipped by 7 bases and J by 3 bases, with 13 bases between them. This CDR3 has 13 amino acids. Germline CDR1 and CDR2: MNHEY and SVGAGI. CDR3 nucleotide sequence: TGTGCCAGCATCCCCCTCGATCGCTACGAGCAGTACTTC. Protein product: CASIPLDRYEQYF.

In regard to this clonotype: The conserved closing phenylalanine or tryptophan is absent in this CDR3, likely reflecting a read error. The rearrangement links TRBV12-3 or TRBV12-4 to TRBJ1-2; possibly TRBD1 for D (6 bases). V lost 4 bases, J lost 8 bases, and 11 bases lay in between. This CDR3 is built from 12 residues. CDR3 sequence: CASSSGVLGYTL. In DNA, the CDR3 is TGTGCCAGCAGTTCAGGGGTATTGGGCTACACCCTC.

Points on this clonotype: This could be a read error, since a much larger clone is one nucleotide away. The chain combines TRBV29-1 with TRBJ2-7; 8 bases map to TRBD1. Trimming removed 4 bases from V and 6 bases from J; junction bases left unmatched: 11. This CDR3 is built from 14 residues. CDR1 SQVTM and CDR2 ANQGSEA come from the germline V gene. The CDR3 spells CSVGATGTGGEQYF. DNA of the CDR3: TGCAGCGTTGGAGCGACCGGGACAGGCGGCGAGCAGTACTTC.

Only a few counts were recorded for this clonotype. The V and J genes are TRBV28 and TRBJ2-2, with 7 bases lining up with TRBD1. The CDR3 has 16 amino acids. Germline V gives CDR1 MDHEN, CDR2 SYDVKM. Trimming cost V 5 bases and J 2 bases; bases outside gene matches: 8. The DNA for the CDR3 is TGTGCCAGCAGTCCCCCCTGGGACAGCAACACCGGGGAGCTGTTTTTT. Protein: CASSPPWDSNTGELFF.

A few counts support this clonotype. This chain uses TRBV12-3 or TRBV12-4 with TRBJ1-5, with D perhaps TRBD1 (6 bases). The CDR3 is 17 amino acids. V was pared by 5 bases and J by 4 bases, with 21 bases between. The CDR3 is CASSPSGGFGSNQPQHF. CDR3 DNA sequence: TGTGCCAGCAGTCCCTCCGGGGGCTTCGGCTCTAATCAGCCCCAGCATTTT.

With respect to this clonotype: The germline gene is not matched at one end of the junction; a read error may be the cause. This chain uses TRBV18 with TRBJ2-3, with D perhaps matching TRBD2 (5 bases). The CDR3 sequence is 16 residues long. Germline CDR1 KGHSH, CDR2 LQKENI. CDR3 DNA: TGTGCCAACTCACCACCTACAAGGGCTAGCACAGATTCGCAGTATTTT. Protein: CANSPPTRASTDSQYF.